These 22 T cell receptor beta chains originate from one sample sequenced in a study of T cell responses to AZD1222 COVID-19 vaccine. Here immunoSEQ multiplex PCR was the method, and the copy in TCRdb shows in-frame clones only, minus some. The table records fewer than 120,000 clones, 70% to 90% of them present only once. The source material was peripheral blood, sampled on day 0 of AZD1222 vaccination. The receptors derive from an adult in good health.

CDR3 coding DNA: TGTGCATCTGCTTCACAATCTAGCACAGATACGCAGTATTTT. Its protein is CASASQSSTDTQYF. The chain recombines TRBV19 with TRBJ2-3; D call uncertain. CDR3 length: 14 amino acids. Per germline, CDR1 LNHDA and CDR2 SQIVND (reference sequence). The full variable domain, completed using reference TRBV19 and TRBJ2-3, is DGGITQSPKYLFRKEGQNVTLSCEQNLNHDAMYWYRQDPGQGLRLIYYSQIVNDFQKGDIAEGYSVSREKKESFPLTVTSAQKNPTAFYLCASASQSSTDTQYFGPGTRLTVL.

The gene calls are TRBV19 and TRBJ1-2; D is perhaps TRBD1 (6 bases). This CDR3 comprises 14 residues. The germline V and J ends were trimmed by 8 bases and 4 bases, with 17 bases remaining between them. Looked up from germline, CDR1 is LNHDA and CDR2 is SQIVND (reference sequence). The DNA of the CDR3 is TGTGCCAGTGCCCCCCGGGGACACTTCTATGGCTACACCTTC. It yields the protein CASAPRGHFYGYTF.

This chain links TRBV7-2 with TRBJ2-7, with D perhaps TRBD1 (6 bases). From germline, CDR1 is SGHTA and CDR2 FQGNSA. The ends were cut back, 1 base at V and 6 bases at J, with 13 bases in the middle. The length of the CDR3 is 14 residues. This chain's CDR3 is CASSLDQGRSEQYF. The DNA of the CDR3 is TGTGCCAGCAGCTTAGACCAGGGGCGAAGCGAGCAGTACTTC.

The rearrangement links TRBV5-1 to TRBJ2-1; possibly TRBD2 for D (5 bases). In germline, CDR1 is SGHRS, CDR2 YFSETQ. This CDR3 is built from 15 residues. V lost 1 base to trimming and J lost 9 bases, with 17 bases between them. The CDR3 spells CASSLLTAPEGEQFF. The CDR3 DNA follows: TGCGCCAGCAGCTTGCTGACGGCACCAGAGGGTGAGCAGTTCTTC.

This clone is a singleton in its sample. The chain employs TRBV10-3 and TRBJ2-7; 7 bases align to TRBD1. J lost 3 bases, V lost 6 bases, and 5 bases had no gene match. The CDR3 consists of 13 residues. Germline CDR1 and CDR2: ENHRY and SYGVKD. CDR3 residues: CAIRGTEVYEQYF. The CDR3 DNA follows: TGTGCCATCAGGGGGACAGAGGTCTACGAGCAGTACTTC.

The chain joins TRBV29-1 to TRBJ1-2; D not resolved. Between the trimmed V and J ends, which lost 2 bases and 9 bases, there was a span of 16 bases. The CDR3 is made up of 13 amino acids. Germline V gene sequence: CDR1 SQVTM, CDR2 ANQGSEA. In DNA form, the CDR3 reads TGCAGCGTTGAAATAGGGCCGGGTGGCAGCTACACCTTC. Residues: CSVEIGPGGSYTF. The whole variable domain, filled in from reference TRBV29-1 and TRBJ1-2, reads SAVISQKPSRDICQRGTSLTIQCQVDSQVTMMFWYRQQPGQSLTLIATANQGSEATYESGFVIDKFPISRPNLTFSTLTVSNMSPEDSSIYLCSVEIGPGGSYTFGSGTRLTVV.

This chain joins TRBV28 and TRBJ2-7; tentative D call: TRBD1 (5 bases). There are 13 residues in the CDR3. Germline-derived CDR1 and CDR2 are MDHEN and SYDVKM. The V and J ends lost 5 bases and 6 bases respectively, with 14 bases between them. The CDR3 bases are TGTGCCAGCAGTGTGGGGCCGCTCCCCGAGCAGTACTTC. This sequence encodes CASSVGPLPEQYF.

The genes are TRBV4-1 and TRBJ1-2, with a weak D call TRBD1 (6 bases). Deletions cut 0 bases from V and 6 bases from J, with 11 bases between. Germline lookup yields CDR1 MGHRA and CDR2 YSYEKL. The length of the CDR3 is 14 residues. This CDR3 reads CASSQEWTAHGYTF. DNA for the CDR3: TGCGCCAGCAGCCAAGAATGGACAGCCCATGGCTACACCTTC.

The chain employs TRBV28 and TRBJ1-5; D remains unclear. The CDR3 has 15 amino acids. Between the trimmed V and J ends, which lost 3 bases and 0 bases, there was a span of 9 bases. Germline V gives CDR1 MDHEN, CDR2 SYDVKM. CDR3 amino acids: CASSLVQRSNQPQHF. The CDR3, as DNA: TGTGCCAGCAGTTTGGTACAGCGTAGCAATCAGCCCCAGCATTTT.

This clone was detected only once. V usage is TRBV15 and J usage is TRBJ2-1, with 9 nucleotides matching TRBD1. Trimming at V came to 4 bases and at J to 1 base, leaving 2 bases not matched to a gene. CDR3 length: 15 amino acids. Germline V lookup: CDR1 LNHNV, CDR2 YYDKDF (reference sequence). CDR3 nucleotides: TGTGCCACCAGCATCGACAGGGGGTCCTACAATGAGCAGTTCTTC. Its translation: CATSIDRGSYNEQFF.

V gene TRBV24-1 combines with J gene TRBJ2-3; 8 nucleotides line up with TRBD1. This CDR3 is built from 16 residues. CDR1 and CDR2 from the germline V gene are KGHDR and SFDVKD. The ends lost 3 bases at V and 0 bases at J; junction bases unmatched: 4. The CDR3 sequence: CATSDPGQGSTDTQYF. Written as DNA, the CDR3 is TGTGCCACCAGTGATCCCGGACAGGGTAGCACAGATACGCAGTATTTT.

This sequence joins TRBV6-5 and TRBJ1-2; the D gene is possibly TRBD1 (5 bases). The CDR3 loop spans 13 amino acids. CDR1 is MNHEY and CDR2 is SVGAGI in the germline V gene. V dropped 5 bases and J dropped 2 bases, with 9 bases sitting between them. The CDR3 loop is CASSTTDNYGYTF. Here the CDR3 DNA reads TGTGCCAGCAGTACGACAGACAACTATGGCTACACCTTC.

The chain has TRBV7-3 and TRBJ2-3; 9 nucleotides agree with TRBD2. Germline CDR1 SGHTA, CDR2 FQGTGA. The junction had 11 bases not matched to a gene; V was cut back by 5 bases and J by 5 bases. The CDR3 has 16 amino acids. CDR3 sequence: CASSPTIAGDRDTQYF. The CDR3 DNA reads TGTGCCAGCAGCCCAACTATAGCGGGAGACCGAGATACGCAGTATTTT.

The chain joins TRBV7-8 to TRBJ2-1, with D unresolved. This CDR3 region has 13 residues. The germline gives CDR1 SGHVS, CDR2 FQNEAQ. V gave up 5 bases and J gave up 10 bases, with 15 bases separating them. This CDR3 is CASSREPPREQFF. The CDR3 DNA sequence: TGTGCCAGCAGCCGAGAGCCCCCGAGGGAGCAGTTCTTC.

The chain combines TRBV6-5 with TRBJ2-7; 8 nucleotides line up with TRBD1. The junction had 11 bases not matched to a gene; V was cut back by 5 bases and J by 5 bases. The germline gives CDR1 MNHEY, CDR2 SVGAGI. The CDR3 totals 15 residues. CDR3 protein: CASSLSRTGRDEQYF. The CDR3 DNA sequence: TGTGCCAGCAGTCTTTCTAGGACAGGGCGGGACGAGCAGTACTTC.

The chain has TRBV19 and TRBJ1-1; D gene ambiguous. Trimming cost V 5 bases and J 0 bases, with 10 bases left between them. Germline V gene data show CDR1 as LNHDA and CDR2 as SQIVND (reference sequence). The CDR3 is made up of 14 amino acids. The CDR3 region is CASSPGGVNTEAFF. As DNA, the CDR3 is TGTGCCAGTAGTCCGGGCGGGGTGAACACTGAAGCTTTCTTT.

This chain connects TRBV2 to TRBJ1-2; D gene unclear. The V end lost 0 bases, the J end lost 0 bases, and 2 bases lay between the germline ends. Germline CDR1 SNHLY, CDR2 FYNNEI. This CDR3 contains 13 residues. CDR3 coding DNA: TGTGCCAGCAGTGAAGCATCTAACTATGGCTACACCTTC. It codes for CASSEASNYGYTF.

This clone occurred once. The rearrangement uses TRBV6-2 or TRBV6-3 and TRBJ1-1; D possibly corresponds to TRBD1 (5 bases). V lost 6 bases, J lost 0 bases, and 14 bases lay in between. This CDR3 region has 15 residues. Germline-derived CDR1 and CDR2 are MNHEY and SVGEGT. CDR3 amino acids: CASSPLRDLNTEAFF. The CDR3 nucleotides read TGTGCCAGCAGCCCTCTCCGGGACTTGAACACTGAAGCTTTCTTT.

This chain uses TRBV10-3 with TRBJ2-7, with D maybe TRBD2 (6 bases). Germline CDR1 is ENHRY and CDR2 is SYGVKD. Trimming took off 2 bases at V and 7 bases at J, with 15 bases between the two ends. The CDR3 is 14 residues long. The CDR3 loop is CAISESTSPWEQYF. The CDR3 DNA follows: TGTGCCATCAGTGAGAGCACTAGCCCCTGGGAGCAGTACTTC.

This chain joins TRBV5-8 and TRBJ2-6; D perhaps matches TRBD1 (6 bases). CDR3 length: 15 amino acids. Germline V gene sequence: CDR1 SGHTS, CDR2 YDEGEE. The V end lost 5 bases, the J end lost 4 bases, and 13 bases lay between the germline ends. CDR3 amino acids: CASRQGNSGANVLTF. For the CDR3, the DNA is TGTGCCAGCAGACAGGGAAATTCAGGGGCCAACGTCCTGACTTTC.

This clone was observed a handful of times. The chain joins TRBV5-1 to TRBJ2-1; 9 bases agree with TRBD2. With V trimmed by 3 bases and J by 6 bases, 10 bases remained unmatched. There are 16 residues in the CDR3. Germline V gene lookup returns CDR1 SGHRS and CDR2 YFSETQ. This chain's CDR3 is CASSSGAGGPSNEQFF. The CDR3 DNA follows: TGCGCCAGCAGCTCGGGGGCGGGAGGGCCCAGCAATGAGCAGTTCTTC.

V usage is TRBV10-3 and J usage is TRBJ1-5; no reliable D call. CDR3 length equals 14 residues. The germline gives CDR1 ENHRY, CDR2 SYGVKD. Trimming shortened V by 4 bases and J by 0 bases, and 7 bases separated the two germline ends. Written as DNA, the CDR3 is TGTGCCATCAGTGCCTCGGGTAGCAATCAGCCCCAGCATTTT. Its protein product is CAISASGSNQPQHF.